This entry describes one T cell receptor (beta chain). Its recognized antigen is unknown. No base qualities exist here, and no much larger clone lies one base off it. This entry comes from a study of CD8+CD57+ T cells in acquired aplastic anemia (dated by TCRdb to the late 2010s). Some background on the complete study: DNA extracted from sorted CD4+ and CD8+ cells had a mean of approximately 3.4 ug, with a range of roughly 0.19 to 27.4 ug. A CD8+CD57+ expansion meant a frequency higher than the mean frequency seen in healthy subjects. General findings and caveats noted by the study authors: Around 31 CD8+ CDR3 sequences were shared between patients and controls but appeared highly expressed in patients and within their immunodominant clones. No significant difference in CD8+ Simpson's diversity was found between patients and healthy controls (P=0.060).

The V end loses 0 bases and the J end loses 2 bases, and a stretch of 12 bases separates them. The CDR3 runs 15 residues from the cysteine to the phenylalanine. Of the read, only the CDR3 DNA is kept; its 45 bases are in frame from base 1. From a lookup of the germline V gene, CDR1 and CDR2 are SGDLS and YYNGEE. Expansion of CD8+CD57+ cells had been shown by flow cytometry in the patients chosen for sequencing. All patients had severe acquired aplastic anemia diagnosed by International Study of Aplastic Anemia and Agranulocytosis and Camitta criteria. No patient had received any therapy when blood was sampled. In this study, sorted CD4+ and CD8+ T cells from the blood of healthy subjects and of severe aplastic anemia patients had their TCR repertoires deep-sequenced. Patients were enrolled under clinicaltrials.gov protocols 00001620, 01623167, 00001397, 00071045, 00081523 and 00961064 in the USA. Ficoll-Paque density gradient centrifugation was used to isolate peripheral blood mononuclear cells. Before DNA extraction, CD4+ and CD8+ T cells were sorted with FACS or magnetic beads.

Genomic DNA was used as template for profiling of TCR beta VDJ combinations and CDR3 sequences. TCR repertoire sequencing was run on an Illumina HiSeq 2000. As for the original processing: Repertoire assessment relied on Simpson's diversity index, CDR3 size and DJ length profiles, and TRBV/TRBJ rearrangement plots. Whichever DNA sequence was most abundant in the deep sequencing data was defined as the immunodominant clone. CDR3 amino acid sequences were checked for sharing between subjects and were compared against published repertoires and the VDJdb database. The public sequencing data were trimmed at Q25 with fastp and processed into clonotypes with MiXCR by TCRdb, which kept only in-frame beta chains. One record per CDR3 amino acid sequence lists the most common genes and DNA. These V and J calls rely on TCRdb rather than the paper's analysis. Counted in this sample were some 180,000 distinct CDR3 sequences; roughly 60% of them appeared once. Approximately 46% of the sample belongs to the ten largest clones.

This receptor was taken from a human donor with aplastic anemia. In this chain, TRBV9 is recombined with TRBJ2-7; the D gene is perhaps TRBD2, on 6 matching bases. The sequenced sample was sorted CD4+, CD8+, or CD8+CD57+ T cells (not recorded which) from PBMCs. The CDR3 has the sequence CASSVDAGSAYEQYF. In nucleotides, the sequence is TGTGCCAGCAGCGTAGATGCCGGGAGCGCCTACGAGCAGTACTTC. The full variable domain, with segments outside the CDR3 supplied by the reference TRBV9 and TRBJ2-7 proteins, appears as DSGVTQTPKHLITATGQRVTLRCSPRSGDLSVYWYQQSLDQGLQFLIQYYNGEERAKGNILERFSAQQFPDLHSELNLSSLELGDSALYFCASSVDAGSAYEQYFGPGTRLTVT.